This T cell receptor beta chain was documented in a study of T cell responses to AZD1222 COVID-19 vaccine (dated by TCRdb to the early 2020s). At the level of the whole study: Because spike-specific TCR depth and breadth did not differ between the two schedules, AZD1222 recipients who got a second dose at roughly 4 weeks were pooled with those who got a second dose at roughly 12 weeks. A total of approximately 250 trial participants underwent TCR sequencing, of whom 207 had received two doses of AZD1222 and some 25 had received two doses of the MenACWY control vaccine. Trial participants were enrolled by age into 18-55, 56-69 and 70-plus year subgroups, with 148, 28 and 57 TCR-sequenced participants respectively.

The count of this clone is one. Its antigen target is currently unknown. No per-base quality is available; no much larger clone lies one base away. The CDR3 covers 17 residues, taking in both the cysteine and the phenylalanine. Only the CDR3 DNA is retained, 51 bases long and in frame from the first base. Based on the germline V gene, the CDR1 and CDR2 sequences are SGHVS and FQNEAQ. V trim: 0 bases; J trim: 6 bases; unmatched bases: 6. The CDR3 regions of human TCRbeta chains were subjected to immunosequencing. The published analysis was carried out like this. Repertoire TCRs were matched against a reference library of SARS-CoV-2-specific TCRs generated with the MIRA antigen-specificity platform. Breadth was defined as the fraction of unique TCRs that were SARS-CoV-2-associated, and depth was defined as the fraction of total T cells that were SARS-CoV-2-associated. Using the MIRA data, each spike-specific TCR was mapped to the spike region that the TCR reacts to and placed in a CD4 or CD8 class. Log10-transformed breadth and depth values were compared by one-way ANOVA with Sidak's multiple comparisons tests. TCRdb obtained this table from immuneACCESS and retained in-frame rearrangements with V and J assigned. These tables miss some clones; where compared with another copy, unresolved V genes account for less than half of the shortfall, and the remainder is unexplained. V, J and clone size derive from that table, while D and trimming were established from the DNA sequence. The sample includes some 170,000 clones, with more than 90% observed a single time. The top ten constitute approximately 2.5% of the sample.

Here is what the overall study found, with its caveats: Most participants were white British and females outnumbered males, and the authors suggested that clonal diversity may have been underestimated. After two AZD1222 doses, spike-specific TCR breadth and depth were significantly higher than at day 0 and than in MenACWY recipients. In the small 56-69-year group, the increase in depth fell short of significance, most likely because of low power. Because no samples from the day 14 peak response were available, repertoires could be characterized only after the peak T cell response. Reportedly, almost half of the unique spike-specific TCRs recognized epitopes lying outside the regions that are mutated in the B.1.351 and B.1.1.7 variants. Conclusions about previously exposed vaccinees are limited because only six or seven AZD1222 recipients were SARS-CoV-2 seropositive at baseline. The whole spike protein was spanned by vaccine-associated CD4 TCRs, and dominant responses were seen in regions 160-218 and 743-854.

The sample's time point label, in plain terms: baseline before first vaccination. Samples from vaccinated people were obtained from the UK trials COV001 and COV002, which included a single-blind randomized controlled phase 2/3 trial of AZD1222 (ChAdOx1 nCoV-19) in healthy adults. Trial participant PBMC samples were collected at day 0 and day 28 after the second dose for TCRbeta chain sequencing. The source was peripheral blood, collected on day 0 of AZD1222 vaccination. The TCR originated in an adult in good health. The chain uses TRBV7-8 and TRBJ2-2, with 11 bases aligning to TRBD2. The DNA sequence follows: TGTGCCAGCAGCTTAGCGATTTTAGCGGGAGGGTCCGGGGAGCTGTTTTTT. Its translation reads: CASSLAILAGGSGELFF.